One and the same sample provided the 18 T cell receptor beta chains below, sequenced in a study of graft-versus-host responses after intestinal transplantation. The data were produced by immunoSEQ multiplex PCR, yet TCRdb's version contains in-frame clones alone and is incomplete. Among 120,000 or so clones listed, about 93% were seen once. These receptors are not linked to any known antigen. The input for sequencing was unstimulated CD8+ T cells sorted from spleen or lymph node cells, taken before intestinal transplant. The receptors come from a human donor who received an intestinal transplant.

The J gene is TRBJ2-7, the V gene TRBV19; D gene unclear. Trimming left V 3 bases short and J 6 bases short, with 9 bases between. Germline V lookup: CDR1 LNHDA, CDR2 SQIVND (reference sequence). The CDR3 consists of 12 residues. The CDR3 nucleotides read TGTGCCAGTAGTATTTTGCCCGGCGAGCAGTACTTC. It specifies CASSILPGEQYF.

The rearrangement links TRBV6-5 to TRBJ2-3; no clear D gene. CDR1 is MNHEY, CDR2 SVGAGI, per germline. With 7 bases removed from V and 1 base from J, the gap between germline ends came to 9 bases. The CDR3 length is 13 residues. CDR3 sequence: CASTFQRTDTQYF. The CDR3, as DNA: TGTGCCAGCACCTTCCAACGCACAGATACGCAGTATTTT.

The rearrangement joins TRBV20-1 to TRBJ1-1, with D unclear. The CDR3 spans 11 residues. CDR1 and CDR2 from the germline V gene are DFQATT and SNEGSKA (reference sequence). Trimming removed 6 bases from V and 3 bases from J, with 8 bases in between. The CDR3 region has the DNA TGCAGTGCGCTCCGGGACACTGAAGCTTTCTTT. Translating gives CSALRDTEAFF.

V is TRBV5-4 and J is TRBJ2-2; D is ambiguous. The CDR3 loop spans 12 amino acids. Germline V gene data show CDR1 as SGHNT and CDR2 as YYREEE (reference sequence). Trimming cost V 5 bases and J 3 bases, with 5 bases left between them. In nucleotides, the CDR3 is TGTGCCAGCAGTCCATACACCGGGGAGCTGTTTTTT. Protein product: CASSPYTGELFF.

Here the CDR3 reads CASEMRTFNSEAFF. The CDR3 region has the DNA TGTGCCAGCGAAATGAGAACTTTCAACTCTGAAGCTTTCTTT. The rearrangement uses TRBV11-2 and TRBJ1-1; D unclear. Between the trimmed V and J ends, which lost 8 bases and 6 bases, there was a span of 19 bases. There are 14 residues in the CDR3. Germline values: CDR1 SGHAT, CDR2 FQNNGV.

This rearrangement joins TRBV2 to TRBJ2-7; 7 nucleotides agree with TRBD1. Germline values: CDR1 SNHLY, CDR2 FYNNEI. With 5 bases clipped from V and 6 bases from J, the junction kept 4 bases outside the gene matches. The CDR3 sequence is 12 residues long. The CDR3 here is CASSSAGGEQYF. As DNA, the CDR3 is TGTGCCAGCAGTAGTGCAGGGGGCGAGCAGTACTTC. The full variable domain, in which reference TRBV2 and TRBJ2-7 provide the parts outside the CDR3, is EPEVTQTPSHQVTQMGQEVILRCVPISNHLYFYWYRQILGQKVEFLVSFYNNEISEKSEIFDDQFSVERPDGSNFTLKIRSTKLEDSAMYFCASSSAGGEQYFGPGTRLTVT.

This clone was seen a single time. V usage is TRBV5-6 and J usage is TRBJ2-7, with TRBD2 identical over 7 bases. The CDR3 has 17 residues. CDR1 SGHDT and CDR2 YYEEEE come from the germline V gene. The junction had 16 bases not matched to a gene; V was cut back by 0 bases and J by 7 bases. For the CDR3, the DNA is TGTGCCAGCAGCTTGGATCGTCTAGCGGACGGACTGGGGGAGCAGTACTTC. Amino acids: CASSLDRLADGLGEQYF.

This clone was seen more than once but under ten times. V and J are TRBV30 and TRBJ2-2; 12 bases line up with TRBD2. The CDR3 length is 18 residues. The V segment lost 4 bases and the J segment 0 bases; nucleotides outside the gene matches: 9. Germline V CDR1 and CDR2: GTSNPN, SVGIG (reference sequence). CDR3 sequence: CAWNLGTSGFANTGELFF. The CDR3 coding sequence is TGTGCCTGGAATCTGGGGACTAGCGGGTTCGCGAACACCGGGGAGCTGTTTTTT.

The chain joins TRBV27 to TRBJ2-6; unclear D gene. Trimming took off 7 bases at V and 0 bases at J, with 13 bases between the two ends. The CDR3 covers 16 residues. Germline assignment: CDR1 MNHEY and CDR2 SMNVEV (reference sequence). CDR3 nucleotides: TGTGCCAGCACCACCCCACGCAGCTCTGGGGCCAACGTCCTGACTTTC. Protein: CASTTPRSSGANVLTF.

This clone was counted a few times. This chain joins TRBV27 and TRBJ2-1; TRBD2 agrees at 8 bases. Germline CDR1 is MNHEY and CDR2 is SMNVEV (reference sequence). V gave up 4 bases and J gave up 3 bases; unmatched junction bases: 11. The CDR3 is 17 amino acids. This chain's CDR3 is CASSSLSAGESYNEQFF. Written as DNA, the CDR3 is TGTGCCAGCAGTTCCTTGTCAGCGGGAGAGAGCTACAATGAGCAGTTCTTC.

As DNA, the CDR3 is TGTGCCAGCAGCTTGGGGTCGCGACAACACTACGAGCAGTACTTC. Its protein is CASSLGSRQHYEQYF. V gene TRBV7-9 combines with J gene TRBJ2-7; D is uncertain. Trimming shortened V by 3 bases and J by 3 bases, and 15 bases separated the two germline ends. CDR1 SEHNR and CDR2 FQNEAQ come from the germline V gene (reference sequence). The CDR3 contains 15 residues.

The chain employs TRBV4-1 and TRBJ1-1, with a weak D call TRBD1 (5 bases). Germline CDR1 reads MGHRA; CDR2 reads YSYEKL. The CDR3 spans 16 residues. With 7 bases removed from V and 0 bases from J, the gap between germline ends came to 18 bases. The CDR3 DNA follows: TGCGCCAGCAAAAGGCAGGGAGGAATTTTGAACACTGAAGCTTTCTTT. Its translation: CASKRQGGILNTEAFF.

V is TRBV19 and J is TRBJ2-7; D is uncertain. Trimming removed 1 base from V and 0 bases from J, with 4 bases in between. The CDR3 runs to 13 residues. Germline CDR1 and CDR2: LNHDA and SQIVND (reference sequence). The CDR3 sequence is CASSIGTSYEQYF. For the CDR3, the DNA is TGTGCCAGTAGTATAGGGACCTCCTACGAGCAGTACTTC.

The gene calls are TRBV27 and TRBJ2-1; TRBD2 agrees at 12 bases. The CDR3 consists of 16 residues. Germline V CDR1 and CDR2: MNHEY, SMNVEV (reference sequence). After removal of 5 bases from V and 6 bases from J, the junction contained 8 bases not matched to a gene. CDR3 DNA sequence: TGTGCCAGCAGTGACCTTACTAGCGGGAGGCCCAATGAGCAGTTCTTC. Translating it yields CASSDLTSGRPNEQFF.

This chain joins TRBV28 and TRBJ2-5; a possible D gene is TRBD2 (6 bases). The CDR3 has 16 residues. V lost 6 bases, J lost 1 base, and 18 bases lay in between. Germline V gene lookup returns CDR1 MDHEN and CDR2 SYDVKM. The CDR3 reads CASSRAGRDVQETQYF. The CDR3 DNA is TGTGCCAGCAGCCGCGCGGGACGGGATGTCCAAGAGACCCAGTACTTC.

The chain joins TRBV15 to TRBJ1-2; the D gene is possibly TRBD1 (5 bases). Between the trimmed V and J ends, which lost 0 bases and 2 bases, there was a span of 22 bases. This CDR3 region has 19 residues. Germline-derived CDR1 and CDR2 are LNHNV and YYDKDF (reference sequence). The CDR3 DNA sequence: TGTGCCACCAGCAGAGACCCCGACAGCTCCCCTCTCTTCAACTATGGCTACACCTTC. Translating it yields CATSRDPDSSPLFNYGYTF.

The gene calls are TRBV10-2 and TRBJ2-7, with D perhaps given as TRBD1 or TRBD2 (6 bases each). The CDR3 consists of 14 residues. The V gene lost 2 bases and the J gene lost 4 bases, with 12 bases spanning the gap. CDR1 is WSHSY and CDR2 is SAAADI in the germline V gene. The CDR3 reads CASSEVGGTYEQYF. The CDR3 DNA follows: TGCGCCAGCAGTGAGGTAGGGGGGACTTACGAGCAGTACTTC.

The chain recombines TRBV5-6 with TRBJ2-3; 9 bases map to TRBD2. The CDR3 sequence is 14 residues long. V dropped 0 bases and J dropped 7; count of bases not matched to a gene: 3. Germline CDR1 reads SGHDT; CDR2 reads YYEEEE. The CDR3 loop is CASSLGAGGYTQYF. The DNA of the CDR3 is TGTGCCAGCAGCTTGGGCGCGGGAGGGTATACGCAGTATTTT.